The rows below give T cell receptor beta chains drawn from one sample of a study of cytomegalovirus exposure and HLA in healthy donors. The protocol was immunoSEQ multiplex PCR, while the TCRdb copy is restricted to in-frame clones and leaves out a portion. Among about 100,000 clones listed, roughly four fifths were seen once. The sample comprised PBMCs. Receptor source: a woman aged 60-75 years in good health and CMV-seropositive. Both conserved end residues are part of each CDR3. The order of the fields is clone size, D gene, J gene, V gene, CDR3 protein, CDR3 DNA. A D gene is named only where the DNA matches it firmly. Not all rows give a size; the values are once, few, many and, for expanded clones, a class.

clone_size: .
d_call: .
j_call: TRBJ2-5
v_call: TRBV27
cdr3_aa: CASSSLPDQETQYF
cdr3_nt: TGTGCCAGCAGTTCCCTCCCTGACCAAGAGACCCAGTACTTC

clone_size: .
d_call: TRBD2
j_call: TRBJ2-1
v_call: TRBV7-9
cdr3_aa: CASSGTSGRGLYNEQFF
cdr3_nt: TGTGCCAGCAGCGGCACTAGCGGGAGGGGTTTATACAATGAGCAGTTCTTC

clone_size: few
d_call: .
j_call: TRBJ1-4
v_call: TRBV5-1
cdr3_aa: CASSLRGGSEKLFF
cdr3_nt: TGCGCCAGCAGCTTGAGGGGGGGGAGTGAAAAACTGTTTTTT

clone_size: .
d_call: TRBD1
j_call: TRBJ1-2
v_call: TRBV6-1
cdr3_aa: CASSTIQGDYGYTF
cdr3_nt: TGTGCCAGCAGTACAATACAGGGGGACTATGGCTACACCTTC

clone_size: .
d_call: TRBD1
j_call: TRBJ2-7
v_call: TRBV6-5
cdr3_aa: CASSYGDRGLYEQYF
cdr3_nt: TGTGCCAGCAGTTACGGGGACAGGGGGCTTTACGAGCAGTACTTC

clone_size: .
d_call: .
j_call: TRBJ2-7
v_call: TRBV7-2
cdr3_aa: CASSLGSNYEQYF
cdr3_nt: TGTGCCAGCAGCTTAGGTTCCAACTACGAGCAGTACTTC

clone_size: .
d_call: .
j_call: TRBJ2-5
v_call: TRBV29-1
cdr3_aa: CSAQETQYF
cdr3_nt: TGCAGCGCACAAGAGACCCAGTACTTC

clone_size: .
d_call: .
j_call: TRBJ2-7
v_call: TRBV11-2
cdr3_aa: CASSLQGEQYF
cdr3_nt: TGTGCCAGCAGCCTCCAGGGGGAGCAGTACTTC

clone_size: few
d_call: .
j_call: TRBJ1-5
v_call: TRBV6-1
cdr3_aa: CASSQTYSNQPQHF
cdr3_nt: TGTGCCAGCAGTCAGACTTATAGCAATCAGCCCCAGCATTTT

clone_size: .
d_call: TRBD2
j_call: TRBJ2-7
v_call: TRBV4-1
cdr3_aa: CASSQGLAGGAWEQYF
cdr3_nt: TGCGCCAGCAGCCAAGGACTAGCGGGAGGGGCGTGGGAGCAGTACTTC

clone_size: once
d_call: TRBD1
j_call: TRBJ2-1
v_call: TRBV25-1
cdr3_aa: CASSDRQGAYNEQFF
cdr3_nt: TGTGCCAGCAGTGACCGACAGGGGGCCTACAATGAGCAGTTCTTC

clone_size: .
d_call: TRBD1
j_call: TRBJ2-7
v_call: TRBV10-3
cdr3_aa: CAITKGQSYEQYF
cdr3_nt: TGTGCCATCACGAAGGGACAGTCCTACGAGCAGTACTTC

clone_size: .
d_call: TRBD2
j_call: TRBJ2-4
v_call: TRBV6-6
cdr3_aa: CASRDSGRGNIQYF
cdr3_nt: TGTGCCAGCAGGGATAGCGGGAGGGGTAACATTCAGTACTTC

clone_size: .
d_call: .
j_call: TRBJ2-7
v_call: TRBV30
cdr3_aa: CAWSRSGMAYEQYF
cdr3_nt: TGTGCCTGGAGTAGGAGTGGAATGGCCTACGAGCAGTACTTC

clone_size: once
d_call: .
j_call: TRBJ1-5
v_call: TRBV6-1
cdr3_aa: CASSDWGEGSQPQHF
cdr3_nt: TGTGCCAGCAGTGATTGGGGAGAGGGAAGCCAGCCCCAGCATTTT